Listed below are T cell receptor beta chains from one sample, sequenced in a study of blood T cell repertoires in COVID-19. Generated by immunoSEQ multiplex PCR, the TCRdb table keeps only in-frame clones and is missing some. The sample shows about 140,000 clones, about 86% of them seen only once. The source material was peripheral blood. These receptor sequences come from an older woman with acute or convalescent COVID-19. CDR3s include the opening cysteine and the closing phenylalanine or tryptophan. The D gene is left open where the match is weak. Not every row has a clone size; where given, it reads once, few, many or a size class.

clone_size	v_call	d_call	j_call	cdr3_aa	cdr3_nt
NA	TRBV5-4	NA	TRBJ2-2	CASSSRGLNTGELFF	TGTGCCAGCAGCTCGAGGGGGTTGAACACCGGGGAGCTGTTTTTT
NA	TRBV9	TRBD2	TRBJ2-1	CASSVAPAGGRDEQFF	TGTGCCAGCAGCGTAGCCCCAGCGGGGGGGCGAGATGAGCAGTTCTTC
once	TRBV11-3	TRBD1	TRBJ1-2	CASSLGGTGFNYGYTF	TGTGCCAGCAGCTTAGGTGGGACAGGCTTTAACTATGGCTACACCTTC
NA	TRBV6-5	NA	TRBJ1-6	CASSFRESSPLHF	TGTGCCAGCAGTTTTAGGGAGAGTTCACCCCTCCACTTT
many	TRBV6-2/TRBV6-3	NA	TRBJ2-7	CASSYPPVEQYF	TGTGCCAGCAGTTACCCCCCGGTCGAGCAGTACTTC
once	TRBV9	TRBD1	TRBJ1-3	CASSVKDRGVGNTIYF	TGTGCCAGCAGCGTTAAGGACAGGGGTGTCGGAAACACCATATATTTT
many	TRBV7-2	TRBD2	TRBJ2-7	CASSSEGTSGALSEQYF	TGTGCCAGCAGCTCCGAAGGGACTAGCGGGGCCCTTTCCGAGCAGTACTTC
NA	TRBV15	TRBD1	TRBJ1-1	CATRPHRQGNTEAFF	TGTGCCACCAGACCCCACCGACAGGGGAACACTGAAGCTTTCTTT
NA	TRBV6-2/TRBV6-3	TRBD2	TRBJ2-7	CASSLTSGASEQYF	TGTGCCAGCAGTTTGACTAGCGGGGCTTCCGAGCAGTACTTC
NA	TRBV12-3/TRBV12-4	NA	TRBJ1-1	CASSSTGKDEAFF	TGTGCCAGCAGTTCTACAGGGAAGGATGAAGCTTTCTTT
NA	TRBV9	TRBD2	TRBJ2-2	CASSVGISGRTGELFF	TGTGCCAGCAGCGTAGGAATTAGCGGGCGAACCGGGGAGCTGTTTTTT
NA	TRBV2	TRBD1	TRBJ1-2	CASRDRGRLGYTF	TGTGCCAGCAGGGACAGGGGGCGCCTAGGCTACACCTTC
NA	TRBV30	NA	TRBJ2-7	CAWSVRGPEQYF	TGTGCCTGGAGTGTACGAGGGCCCGAGCAGTACTTC
NA	TRBV10-3	TRBD1	TRBJ2-3	CAISELDRQFKYF	TGTGCCATCAGTGAGTTGGACAGGCAGTTCAAGTATTTT
NA	TRBV4-2	TRBD1	TRBJ2-3	CASSQGRQGRSTGTQYF	TGTGCCAGCAGCCAAGGGCGACAGGGGCGGAGTACAGGGACGCAGTATTTT
once	TRBV5-8	NA	TRBJ1-3	CASSTRQAGNTIYF	TGTGCCAGCAGCACTCGACAGGCTGGAAACACCATATATTTT
NA	TRBV30	TRBD1	TRBJ2-2	CAWVGATGGWTGELFF	TGTGCCTGGGTAGGAGCGACAGGGGGATGGACCGGGGAGCTGTTTTTT
NA	TRBV5-4	TRBD2	TRBJ2-5	CASSWTSGKETQYF	TGTGCCAGCAGCTGGACTAGCGGGAAAGAGACCCAGTACTTC
once	TRBV18	TRBD1	TRBJ1-2	CASSPPTGERAGYTF	TGTGCCAGCTCACCACCGACAGGGGAGCGCGCTGGCTACACCTTC
NA	TRBV5-1	TRBD2	TRBJ2-1	CASSSLGGGSQKGHRSSYNEQFF	TGCGCCAGCAGCTCCCTCGGGGGGGGGTCACAGAAAGGCCATAGGAGCTCCTACAATGAGCAGTTCTTC
few	TRBV7-6	TRBD1	TRBJ2-7	CASRPDRGLSYEQYF	TGTGCCAGCAGACCGGACAGGGGTCTTTCCTACGAGCAGTACTTC
NA	TRBV7-9	NA	TRBJ2-3	CASSLKGGWDTQYF	TGTGCCAGCAGCTTAAAAGGAGGTTGGGATACGCAGTATTTT
NA	TRBV6-5	NA	TRBJ1-2	CASQRTEGTYGYTF	TGTGCCAGCCAAAGGACAGAGGGGACCTATGGCTACACCTTC
once	TRBV10-1	NA	TRBJ2-7	CASSELPPGGVASSYEQYF	TGCGCCAGCAGTGAACTCCCGCCCGGGGGTGTCGCTAGCTCCTACGAGCAGTACTTC